The 6 T cell receptor beta chains given below trace back to one sample, sequenced in a study of technical replicates of blood from a few donors. Clones were read by immunoSEQ multiplex PCR, and TCRdb kept only the in-frame ones, dropping some. The table includes about 75,000 clones, around 94% detected once. Sequences were obtained from T cells isolated from PBMCs. The receptors stem from a human donor in good health.

The genes are TRBV29-1 and TRBJ2-1, with D tentatively TRBD2 (6 bases). The V end was cut by 5 bases, the J end by 7 bases, with 30 bases between. There are 18 residues in the CDR3. The germline V gene has CDR1 SQVTM and CDR2 ANQGSEA. The CDR3 here is CSVSGRPLREPRGNEQFF. In nucleotides, the CDR3 is TGCAGCGTTTCTGGAAGGCCTCTGCGGGAACCACGAGGGAATGAGCAGTTCTTC.

J is TRBJ1-5 and V is TRBV30, with a possible D match to TRBD1 (5 bases). There are 13 residues in the CDR3. Germline CDR1 is GTSNPN and CDR2 is SVGIG (reference sequence). V was shortened by 5 bases and J by 1 base, with 9 bases between the two germline ends. CDR3 DNA sequence: TGTGCCTGGGGGGAGGGGAGCAATCAGCCCCAGCATTTT. Its translation is CAWGEGSNQPQHF.

The rearrangement links TRBV9 to TRBJ2-1, with 7 positions matching TRBD1. V lost 2 bases, J lost 4 bases, and 6 bases stayed unmatched. The CDR3 contains 15 residues. Per germline, CDR1 SGDLS and CDR2 YYNGEE. CDR3 in amino acids: CASSVGDRYYNEQFF. As DNA, the CDR3 is TGTGCCAGCAGCGTGGGGGACAGATATTACAATGAGCAGTTCTTC.

V gene TRBV6-4 combines with J gene TRBJ2-2, with unresolved D. Looked up from germline, CDR1 is MRHNA and CDR2 is SNTAGT. This CDR3 contains 14 residues. Deletions cut 2 bases from V and 1 base from J, with 5 bases between. DNA of the CDR3: TGTGCCAGCAGTGACATCGGGAACACCGGGGAGCTGTTTTTT. It codes for CASSDIGNTGELFF.

The chain joins TRBV28 to TRBJ1-2, with 7 nucleotides matching TRBD1. With 5 bases clipped from V and 0 bases from J, the junction kept 9 bases outside the gene matches. CDR3 length equals 16 residues. CDR1 and CDR2 from the germline V gene are MDHEN and SYDVKM. The CDR3 DNA is TGTGCCAGCAGTCCCTCAGGGGGGCTATCTAACTATGGCTACACCTTC. Translating gives CASSPSGGLSNYGYTF.

The rearrangement uses TRBV19 and TRBJ2-2; D may be TRBD1 (5 bases). V was pared by 4 bases and J by 2 bases, with 8 bases between. The germline V gene encodes CDR1 LNHDA and CDR2 SQIVND (reference sequence). The CDR3 is 14 amino acids. The CDR3 DNA follows: TGTGCCAGTAGTAAGACAGATAACACCGGGGAGCTGTTTTTT. Translation: CASSKTDNTGELFF.